These T cell receptor beta chains were read from a single sample in a study of neurological immune-mediated disorders. MiXCR was run by TCRdb on the 5' RACE reads, yielding one entry per CDR3 protein. Among approximately 19,000 distinct CDR3 sequences listed, roughly 15% were seen once. Sequencing was carried out using PBMCs. The receptor source for this set is a female donor with HTLV-1-associated myelopathy (HAM/TSP). The CDR3 runs from the conserved cysteine through the conserved F or W. The D gene is left open where the match is weak.

V gene,D gene,CDR3 length,J gene,CDR3 protein
TRBV7-2,TRBD1,20,TRBJ1-4,CASSPLPPGTGGSTNEKLFF
TRBV20-1,TRBD2,16,TRBJ2-1,CSARELGLSGSNEQFF
TRBV5-6,-,14,TRBJ1-2,CASSFNRDTYGYTF
TRBV6-6,-,14,TRBJ2-7,CASSYHGGSYEQYF
TRBV15,-,15,TRBJ2-4,CATSRGGSMENIQYF
TRBV4-3,TRBD2,14,TRBJ2-5,CASSQNPGGETQYF
TRBV6-5,TRBD2,16,TRBJ2-1,CASSPRLAGGTNEQFF
TRBV20-1,TRBD2,17,TRBJ2-1,CSARTGGLAGVNNEQFF
TRBV5-1,TRBD2,16,TRBJ2-5,CASSPPTSGGIKTQYF
TRBV7-2,-,16,TRBJ2-3,CASTPFPGRSTDTQYF
TRBV7-2,-,13,TRBJ1-5,CASSLEFNQPQHF
TRBV5-1,-,16,TRBJ2-2,CASSFSPETNTGELFF
TRBV4-1,-,14,TRBJ2-7,CASSQVQVPYEQYF
TRBV20-1,TRBD1,16,TRBJ2-2,CSATSGTGGVHGELFF
TRBV20-1,TRBD2,19,TRBJ2-5,CSARDWGGRTSGYQETQYF
TRBV12-3/TRBV12-4,-,16,TRBJ2-1,CASTRGSAGSRNEQFF
TRBV5-1,-,14,TRBJ2-5,CASSLWGGRETQYF
TRBV19,-,13,TRBJ1-1,CASRQGGGAEAFF
TRBV29-1,-,14,TRBJ2-3,CSVTTQRQYGTQYF
TRBV20-1,-,15,TRBJ2-5,CSAPFSRTDQETQYF
TRBV5-8,-,18,TRBJ2-3,CASGHFRDAGPSTDTQYF
TRBV12-3/TRBV12-4,-,15,TRBJ2-1,CASSSAETGANEQFF
TRBV20-1,TRBD1,16,TRBJ2-4,CSAWDREGEAKNIQYF
TRBV6-5,-,13,TRBJ1-5,CASAIRPGQPQHF
TRBV18,TRBD1,17,TRBJ2-1,CASSPIFGGQGNNEQFF
TRBV6-1,-,16,TRBJ1-4,CASRSPRAGESEKLFF